This TCR beta chain derives from a study of control samples from healthy donors and cancer patients. CDR1 is MNHEY, CDR2 SMNVEV, per germline (reference sequence). Between the trimmed V and J ends, which lost 4 bases and 4 bases, there was a span of 17 bases. The CDR3 covers 15 residues. Clones were sequenced by immunoSEQ multiplex PCR, and TCRdb holds only the in-frame ones, with some missing. The sample includes about 70,000 clones, about four fifths of them seen just once. This clone has more than one count but fewer than ten. The TCR sequence derives from a woman aged 45-60 years with lung cancer. Sequencing input: PBMCs. The V and J genes are TRBV27 and TRBJ2-7; D possibly corresponds to TRBD1 (5 bases). This CDR3 reads CASSSRAERQYEQYF. Written as DNA, the CDR3 is TGTGCCAGCAGTTCTCGGGCCGAGAGACAGTACGAGCAGTACTTC.